Shown below are 15 T cell receptor beta chains from a single sample sequenced in a study of T cell responses to AZD1222 COVID-19 vaccine. Data came from immunoSEQ multiplex PCR; TCRdb stores just in-frame clones and leaves some out. The sample has approximately 170,000 clones, 80% to 90% seen once. The material was peripheral blood, obtained on day 0 of AZD1222 vaccination. The source of these receptors is an adult in good health.

The genes are TRBV5-8 and TRBJ1-5; no firm D call. CDR1 is SGHTS and CDR2 is YDEGEE in the germline V gene. The V end was cut by 4 bases, the J end by 3 bases, with 26 bases between. The CDR3 contains 19 residues. In DNA form, the CDR3 reads TGTGCCAGCAGCCACAAGCGGCGGACCGGGATTAAGTTCAATCAGCCCCAGCATTTT. Translated: CASSHKRRTGIKFNQPQHF. The full variable domain, its missing parts supplied by reference TRBV5-8 and TRBJ1-5, is EAGVTQSPTHLIKTRGQQATLRCSPISGHTSVYWYQQALGLGLQFLLWYDEGEERNRGNFPPRFSGRQFPNYSSELNVNALELEDSALYLCASSHKRRTGIKFNQPQHFGDGTRLSIL.

The rearrangement joins TRBV9 to TRBJ2-7; tentative D call: TRBD2 (6 bases). Trimming took 0 bases from V and 6 from J, leaving 13 bases between them. CDR3 length: 14 residues. Per the germline V gene, CDR1 is SGDLS and CDR2 is YYNGEE. The CDR3 loop reads CASSVATGEIEQYF. CDR3 DNA sequence: TGTGCCAGCAGCGTAGCTACGGGGGAAATCGAGCAGTACTTC.

The rearrangement joins TRBV7-8 to TRBJ1-1, with 7 bases aligning to TRBD1. Unmatched junction bases numbered 21, after V lost 0 bases and J lost 2 bases. This CDR3 is built from 21 residues. In germline, CDR1 is SGHVS, CDR2 FQNEAQ. The CDR3 DNA sequence: TGTGCCAGCAGCTTAGCTCTAGCTGGGCCCCACTGGGACAGCCGCAACACTGAAGCTTTCTTT. This codes for CASSLALAGPHWDSRNTEAFF.

The chain links TRBV6-2 or TRBV6-3 to TRBJ2-3; 11 bases agree with TRBD1. Germline CDR1 is MNHEY and CDR2 is SVGEGT. CDR3 size: 16 residues. The V gene end was trimmed by 5 bases and the J gene end by 4 bases; junction bases not matched to a gene: 8. The CDR3 loop is CASSGRDRGSPDTQYF. DNA for the CDR3: TGTGCCAGCAGTGGCCGGGACAGGGGGAGTCCAGATACGCAGTATTTT.

The chain uses TRBV27 and TRBJ1-1; 7 bases match TRBD1. J was trimmed by 1 base and V by 4 bases; bases with no gene match: 0. The CDR3 has 13 residues. Per germline, CDR1 MNHEY and CDR2 SMNVEV (reference sequence). The CDR3 coding sequence is TGTGCCAGCAGTTGGGACAGGAACACTGAAGCTTTCTTT. Its translation is CASSWDRNTEAFF.

The CDR3 coding sequence is TGTGCCAGCAGTCCGGGGACAGGTGCCGTTCAGCCCCAGCATTTT. Translating gives CASSPGTGAVQPQHF. The chain links TRBV6-5 to TRBJ1-5; 8 nucleotides match TRBD1. Germline values: CDR1 MNHEY, CDR2 SVGAGI. The junction had 9 bases not matched to a gene; V was cut back by 5 bases and J by 6 bases. The CDR3 consists of 15 residues.

This sequence joins TRBV7-2 and TRBJ2-3, with D possibly matching TRBD1 (5 bases). V lost 4 bases to trimming and J lost 2 bases, with 13 bases between them. This CDR3 has 15 amino acids. Germline CDR1 is SGHTA and CDR2 is FQGNSA. CDR3 sequence reads: CASSSEVGLTDTQYF. The CDR3 DNA is TGTGCCAGCAGCTCGGAAGTGGGGCTCACAGATACGCAGTATTTT.

The genes are TRBV11-3 and TRBJ2-2; weak D call: TRBD2 (6 bases). The CDR3 contains 14 residues. Germline V gene lookup returns CDR1 SGHNT and CDR2 YENEEA. V lost 6 bases and J 2 bases, leaving 10 bases between the germline ends. The CDR3 is CASSASVNTGELFF. DNA of the CDR3: TGTGCCAGCAGTGCTAGCGTAAACACCGGGGAGCTGTTTTTT.

This rearrangement joins TRBV7-6 to TRBJ2-3, with 10 bases identical to TRBD2. The V gene end was trimmed by 5 bases and the J gene end by 0 bases; junction bases not matched to a gene: 8. The CDR3 length is 17 residues. CDR1 SGHVS and CDR2 FNYEAQ come from the germline V gene. CDR3 protein: CASSGRTSGLSTDTQYF. CDR3 nucleotides: TGTGCCAGCAGCGGGCGGACTAGCGGACTCAGCACAGATACGCAGTATTTT.

The chain has TRBV9 and TRBJ1-2; D might be TRBD1 (5 bases). The V gene lost 0 bases and the J gene lost 9 bases, with 12 bases spanning the gap. This CDR3 region has 13 residues. The germline CDR1 and CDR2 sequences are SGDLS and YYNGEE. The CDR3 coding sequence is TGTGCCAGCAGCGTAGAGAGGGGCGTTAGCTACACCTTC. Its protein product is CASSVERGVSYTF.

The chain employs TRBV3-1 (or the pseudogene TRBV3-2) and TRBJ2-1; 8 nucleotides line up with TRBD1. Germline V lookup: CDR1 LGHDT, CDR2 YNNKEL (reference sequence). Trimming at V came to 1 base and at J to 6 bases, leaving 8 bases not matched to a gene. This CDR3 has 16 residues. The CDR3 protein is CASSQVSDRGFNEQFF. CDR3 DNA sequence: TGTGCCAGCAGCCAAGTTTCCGACAGGGGATTCAATGAGCAGTTCTTC.

The chain carries TRBV14 and TRBJ1-2, with a tentative D call TRBD1 (5 bases). The germline V and J ends were trimmed by 0 bases and 7 bases, with 15 bases remaining between them. This CDR3 is built from 15 residues. In germline, CDR1 is SGHDN, CDR2 FVKESK. The CDR3 DNA sequence: TGTGCCAGCAGCCAAGATTTCACGGGGCTAGGTGGCTACACCTTC. Its protein product is CASSQDFTGLGGYTF.

J is TRBJ1-5 and V is TRBV3-1 (or the pseudogene TRBV3-2), with 7 bases fitting TRBD1. The CDR3 consists of 14 residues. V lost 8 bases to trimming and J lost 4 bases; unmatched junction nucleotides: 8. Germline V gene lookup returns CDR1 LGHDT and CDR2 YNNKEL (reference sequence). CDR3 in amino acids: CASLEGARNQPQHF. The CDR3 DNA reads TGTGCCAGCCTTGAGGGGGCCCGGAATCAGCCCCAGCATTTT.

This clone was picked up one time. The V gene is TRBV5-4, the J gene TRBJ2-2; 8 nucleotides line up with TRBD2. CDR1 SGHNT and CDR2 YYREEE come from the germline V gene (reference sequence). The CDR3 consists of 16 residues. The trim removed 0 bases at V and 4 bases at J, leaving 5 bases unmatched. This chain's CDR3 is CASSLERGGGTGELFF. The CDR3 bases are TGTGCCAGCAGCTTGGAACGGGGGGGCGGCACCGGGGAGCTGTTTTTT.

On this clone: At the DNA level, this CDR3 is encoded by other sequences in the same sample as well. V and J are TRBV25-1 and TRBJ2-3, with 8 bases fitting TRBD1. Unmatched junction bases numbered 0, after V lost 4 bases and J lost 3 bases. Germline CDR1 MGHDK, CDR2 SYGVNS. This CDR3 comprises 13 residues. CDR3 sequence: CASSGQGTDTQYF. CDR3 DNA: TGTGCCAGCAGTGGACAGGGGACAGATACGCAGTATTTT.